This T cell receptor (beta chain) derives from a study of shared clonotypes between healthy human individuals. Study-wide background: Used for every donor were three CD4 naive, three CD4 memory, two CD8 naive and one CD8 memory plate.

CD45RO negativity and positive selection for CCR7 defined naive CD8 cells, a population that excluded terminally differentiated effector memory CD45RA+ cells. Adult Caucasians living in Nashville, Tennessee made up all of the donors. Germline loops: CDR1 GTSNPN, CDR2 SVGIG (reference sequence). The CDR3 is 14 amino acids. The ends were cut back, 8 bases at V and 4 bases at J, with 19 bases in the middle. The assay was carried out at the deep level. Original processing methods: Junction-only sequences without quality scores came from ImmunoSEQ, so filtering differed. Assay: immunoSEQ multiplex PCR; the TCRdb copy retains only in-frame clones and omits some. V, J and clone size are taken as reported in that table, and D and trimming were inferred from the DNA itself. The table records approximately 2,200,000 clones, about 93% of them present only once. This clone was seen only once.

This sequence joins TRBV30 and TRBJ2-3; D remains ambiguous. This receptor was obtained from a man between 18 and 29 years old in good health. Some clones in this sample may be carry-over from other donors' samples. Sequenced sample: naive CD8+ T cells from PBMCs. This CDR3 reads CAGQLLGRADTQYF. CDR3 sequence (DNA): TGTGCCGGCCAGTTACTCGGGCGAGCAGATACGCAGTATTTT. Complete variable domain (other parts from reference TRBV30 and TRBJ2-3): SQTIHQWPATLVQPVGSPLSLECTVEGTSNPNLYWYRQAAGRGLQLLFYSVGIGQISSEVPQNLSASRPQDRQFILSSKKLLLSDSGFYLCAGQLLGRADTQYFGPGTRLTVL.